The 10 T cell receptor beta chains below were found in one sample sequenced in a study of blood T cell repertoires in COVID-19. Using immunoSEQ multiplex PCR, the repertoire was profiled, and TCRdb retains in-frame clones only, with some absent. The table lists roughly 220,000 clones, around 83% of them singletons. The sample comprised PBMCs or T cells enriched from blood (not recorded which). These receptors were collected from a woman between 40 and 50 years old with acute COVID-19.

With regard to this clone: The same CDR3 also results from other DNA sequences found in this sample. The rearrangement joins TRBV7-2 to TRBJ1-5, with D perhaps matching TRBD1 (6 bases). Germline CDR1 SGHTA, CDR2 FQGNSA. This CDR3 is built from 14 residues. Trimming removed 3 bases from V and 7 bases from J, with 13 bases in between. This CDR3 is CASSLGTGNQPQHF. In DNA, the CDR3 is TGTGCCAGCAGCTTGGGAACAGGGAACCAGCCCCAGCATTTT.

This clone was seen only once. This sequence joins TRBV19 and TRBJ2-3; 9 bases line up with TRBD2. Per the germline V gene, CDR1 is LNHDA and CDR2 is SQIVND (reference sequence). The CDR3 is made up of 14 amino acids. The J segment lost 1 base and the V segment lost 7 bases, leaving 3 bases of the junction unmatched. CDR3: CASMTSGRTDTQYF. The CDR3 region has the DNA TGTGCCAGTATGACTAGCGGACGCACAGATACGCAGTATTTT.

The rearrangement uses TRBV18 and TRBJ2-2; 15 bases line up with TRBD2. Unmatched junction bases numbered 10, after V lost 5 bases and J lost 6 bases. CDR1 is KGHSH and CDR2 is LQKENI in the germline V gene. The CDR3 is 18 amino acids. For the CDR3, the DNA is TGTGCCAGCTCAGCTCTCGGACTAGCGGGAGGGGTCGCCGGGGAGCTGTTTTTT. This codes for CASSALGLAGGVAGELFF.

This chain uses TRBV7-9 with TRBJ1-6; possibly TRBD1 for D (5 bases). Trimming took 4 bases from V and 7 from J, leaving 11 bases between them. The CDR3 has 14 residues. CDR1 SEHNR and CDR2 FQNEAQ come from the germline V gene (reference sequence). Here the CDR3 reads CASSSGTENSPLHF. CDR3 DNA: TGTGCCAGCAGCTCCGGGACTGAGAATTCACCCCTCCACTTT.

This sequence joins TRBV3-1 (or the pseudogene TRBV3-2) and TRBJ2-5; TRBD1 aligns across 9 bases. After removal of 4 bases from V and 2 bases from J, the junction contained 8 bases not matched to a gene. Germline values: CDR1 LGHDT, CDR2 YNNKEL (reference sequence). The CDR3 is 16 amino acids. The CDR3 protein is CASSPLGTGIQETQYF. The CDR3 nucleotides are TGTGCCAGCAGCCCCCTCGGGACAGGGATTCAAGAGACCCAGTACTTC.

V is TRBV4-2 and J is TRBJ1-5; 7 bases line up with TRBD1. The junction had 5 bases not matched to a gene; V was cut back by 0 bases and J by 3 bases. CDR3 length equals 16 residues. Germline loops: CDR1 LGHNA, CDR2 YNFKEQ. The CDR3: CASSQEGGQPNQPQHF. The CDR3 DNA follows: TGTGCCAGCAGCCAAGAAGGGGGACAGCCCAATCAGCCCCAGCATTTT.

In DNA form, the CDR3 reads TGTGCCAGCAGTTTTCCCGGGGTCCACAATCAGCCCCAGCATTTT. Encoded protein: CASSFPGVHNQPQHF. J is TRBJ1-5 and V is TRBV28, with D hard to call. V was trimmed by 3 bases and J by 3 bases, leaving 12 bases between them. Germline CDR1 reads MDHEN; CDR2 reads SYDVKM. The length of the CDR3 is 15 residues.

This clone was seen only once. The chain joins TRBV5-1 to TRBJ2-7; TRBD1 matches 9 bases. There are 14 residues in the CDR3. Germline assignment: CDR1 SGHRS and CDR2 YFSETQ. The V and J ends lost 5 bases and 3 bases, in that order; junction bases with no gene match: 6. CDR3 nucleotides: TGCGCCAGCAGATCACAGGGGGCCAACTACGAGCAGTACTTC. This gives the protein CASRSQGANYEQYF.

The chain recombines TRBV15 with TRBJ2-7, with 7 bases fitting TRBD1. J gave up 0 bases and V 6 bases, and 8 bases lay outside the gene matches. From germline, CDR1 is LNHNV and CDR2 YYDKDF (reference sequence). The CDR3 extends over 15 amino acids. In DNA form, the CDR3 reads TGTGCCACCAGGCCCGACAGGGCAAGCTCCTACGAGCAGTACTTC. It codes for CATRPDRASSYEQYF.

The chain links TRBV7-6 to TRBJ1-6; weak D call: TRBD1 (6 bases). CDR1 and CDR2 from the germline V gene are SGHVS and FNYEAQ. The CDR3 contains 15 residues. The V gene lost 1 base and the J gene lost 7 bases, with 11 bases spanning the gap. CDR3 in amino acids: CASSLETGSNSPLHF. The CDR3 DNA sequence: TGTGCCAGCAGCTTAGAAACAGGGTCAAATTCACCCCTCCACTTT.